The 7 T cell receptor beta chains in this list originate from one sample, sequenced in a study of blood T cell repertoires in COVID-19. TCRdb's copy holds only in-frame clones and misses some; the assay was immunoSEQ multiplex PCR. Altogether about 320,000 clones are present, over 90% being singletons, with the ten largest covering almost 4%. Sequenced sample: PBMCs or T cells enriched from blood (not recorded which). All receptors come from a woman aged 25 to 39 who had been exposed to COVID-19.

This clone was recorded a few times. The J gene is TRBJ2-4, the V gene TRBV11-2, with D tentatively TRBD1 (6 bases). The CDR3 consists of 16 residues. Trimming left V 4 bases short and J 2 bases short, with 15 bases between. Germline values: CDR1 SGHAT, CDR2 FQNNGV. The CDR3 nucleotides read TGTGCCAGCAGCTCGATTGGGGGCAGGTCCAAAAACATTCAGTACTTC. Translation: CASSSIGGRSKNIQYF.

This clone appeared a single time. This rearrangement joins TRBV4-2 to TRBJ1-4, with D hard to call. V dropped 4 bases and J dropped 6 bases, with 9 bases sitting between them. The CDR3 is 13 amino acids. From germline, CDR1 is LGHNA and CDR2 YNFKEQ. CDR3 DNA sequence: TGTGCCAGCAGCCCCCAGGTTCATGAAAAACTGTTTTTT. This codes for CASSPQVHEKLFF.

The gene calls are TRBV7-5 and TRBJ2-3; the table calls TRBD1, which could not be checked here. TRBV7-5 has pseudogene status. This CDR3 is built from 15 residues. The CDR3 sequence: CARSLDKFVADTQYF. The DNA of the CDR3 is TGTGCCAGAAGCTTAGACAAATTCGTGGCAGATACGCAGTATTTT.

In its sample, this clone was seen a few times. V is TRBV5-4 and J is TRBJ2-2, with 7 positions matching TRBD1. The CDR3 covers 15 residues. CDR1 SGHNT and CDR2 YYREEE come from the germline V gene (reference sequence). Losses at the gene ends were 4 bases for V and 0 bases for J; bases not matched to a gene: 3. The CDR3 bases are TGTGCCAGCAGCCCGGGGACAGCGAACACCGGGGAGCTGTTTTTT. This gives the protein CASSPGTANTGELFF.

This chain uses TRBV18 with TRBJ1-3; perhaps TRBD1 as D (6 bases). The V gene's germline CDR1 is KGHSH and CDR2 LQKENI. This CDR3 contains 15 residues. Trimming shortened V by 5 bases and J by 1 base, and 12 bases separated the two germline ends. The CDR3 reads CASSLQGGSGNTIYF. The CDR3 coding sequence is TGTGCCAGCTCATTACAGGGCGGATCTGGAAACACCATATATTTT. Looking up the rest from reference TRBV18 and TRBJ1-3 gives the full variable domain: NAGVMQNPRHLVRRRGQEARLRCSPMKGHSHVYWYRQLPEEGLKFMVYLQKENIIDESGMPKERFSAEFPKEGPSILRIQQVVRGDSAAYFCASSLQGGSGNTIYFGEGSWLTVV.

V and J are TRBV29-1 and TRBJ2-7, with D possibly being TRBD1 (5 bases). The CDR3 has 13 residues. Germline V lookup: CDR1 SQVTM, CDR2 ANQGSEA. The ends were cut back, 4 bases at V and 2 bases at J, with 12 bases in the middle. DNA for the CDR3: TGCAGCGTTGTGGGGCAGGCGACCTACGAGCAGTACTTC. Encoded protein: CSVVGQATYEQYF.

The chain couples TRBV18 to TRBJ2-5; TRBD1 might be the D (5 bases). In germline, CDR1 is KGHSH, CDR2 LQKENI. V lost 4 bases, J lost 7 bases, and 16 bases lay in between. The CDR3 loop spans 14 amino acids. The CDR3 reads CASSLVDSPRTQYF. CDR3 nucleotides: TGTGCCAGCTCACTGGTTGACAGCCCCAGGACCCAGTACTTC. The full variable domain, rest sourced from reference TRBV18 and TRBJ2-5, is NAGVMQNPRHLVRRRGQEARLRCSPMKGHSHVYWYRQLPEEGLKFMVYLQKENIIDESGMPKERFSAEFPKEGPSILRIQQVVRGDSAAYFCASSLVDSPRTQYFGPGTRLLVL.